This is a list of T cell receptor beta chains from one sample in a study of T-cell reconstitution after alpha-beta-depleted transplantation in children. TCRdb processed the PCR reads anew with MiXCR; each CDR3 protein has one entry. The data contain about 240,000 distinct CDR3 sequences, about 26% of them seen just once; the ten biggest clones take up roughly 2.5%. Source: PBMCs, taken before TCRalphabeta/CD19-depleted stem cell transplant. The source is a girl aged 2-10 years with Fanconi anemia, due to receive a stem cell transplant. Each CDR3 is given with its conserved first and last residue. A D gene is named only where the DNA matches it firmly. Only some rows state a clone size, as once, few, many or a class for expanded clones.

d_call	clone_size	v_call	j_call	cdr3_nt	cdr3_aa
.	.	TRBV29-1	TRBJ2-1	TGCAGCGTTGGACGTAGCTCCTACAATGAGCAGTTCTTC	CSVGRSSYNEQFF
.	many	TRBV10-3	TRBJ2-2	TGTGCCATCAGTGAATCAGACACCGGGGAGCTGTTTTTT	CAISESDTGELFF
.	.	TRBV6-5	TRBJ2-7	TGTGCCAGCAGTTTACAGGTTAGGTACGAGCAGTACTTC	CASSLQVRYEQYF
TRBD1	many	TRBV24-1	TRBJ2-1	TGTGCCATCGGACAGGGTAACTCCTACAATGAGCAGTTCTTC	CAIGQGNSYNEQFF
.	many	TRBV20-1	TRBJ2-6	TGCAGTGCCAGGGCGGGGGCGTGGGGGGCCAACGTCCTGACTTTC	CSARAGAWGANVLTF
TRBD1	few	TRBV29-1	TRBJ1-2	TGCAGCGCTCGGACAGGGGGCACTAGCTACACCTTC	CSARTGGTSYTF
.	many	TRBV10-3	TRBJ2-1	TGTGCCATCGCTGGGCAGGGGTCATCCTACAATGAGCAGTTCTTC	CAIAGQGSSYNEQFF
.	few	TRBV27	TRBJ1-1	TGTGCCAGCAGTTACCTTTTGGGCACTGAAGCTTTCTTT	CASSYLLGTEAFF
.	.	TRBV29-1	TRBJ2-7	TGCAGCGTTGAAAACGGGCAGGGTGGCTACGAGCAGTACTTC	CSVENGQGGYEQYF
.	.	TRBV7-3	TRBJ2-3	TGTGCCAGCAGCTTATTCGGGAGTACAGATACGCAGTATTTT	CASSLFGSTDTQYF
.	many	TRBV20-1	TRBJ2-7	TGCAGTGCCCGGGGCTCAACAAGGCTCCTCTACGAGCAGTACTTC	CSARGSTRLLYEQYF
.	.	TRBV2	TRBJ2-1	TGTGCCAGCAAGGGGGGACCCACTAACAATGAGCAGTTCTTC	CASKGGPTNNEQFF
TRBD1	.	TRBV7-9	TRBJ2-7	TGTGCCAGCAGCTTACGGGACAGGGTCCCCTACGAGCAGTACTTC	CASSLRDRVPYEQYF
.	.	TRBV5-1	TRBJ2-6	TGCGCCAGCAGCTCCGTACAGGTTTATGGGGCCAACGTCCTGACTTTC	CASSSVQVYGANVLTF
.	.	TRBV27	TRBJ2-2	TGTGCCAGCAGTCCCACAGGGACGCCCGGGGAGCTGTTTTTT	CASSPTGTPGELFF
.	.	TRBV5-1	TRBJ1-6	TGCGCCAGCAGCTTGGAGTCCTATAATTCACCCCTCCACTTT	CASSLESYNSPLHF
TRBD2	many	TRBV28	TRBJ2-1	TGTGCCAGCAGTTTATTTACCTTCAAGAGCGGGAGGGGGAATGAGCAGTTCTTC	CASSLFTFKSGRGNEQFF
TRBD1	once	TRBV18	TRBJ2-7	TGTGCCAGCTCACCAAGGGACGTACAGGGGGCCTACGAGCAGTACTTC	CASSPRDVQGAYEQYF
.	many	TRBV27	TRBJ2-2	TGTGCCAGCAGACGGGACGGAAACACCGGGGAGCTGTTTTTT	CASRRDGNTGELFF
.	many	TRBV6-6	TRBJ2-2	TGTGCCAGCGCGTTTCTTACCGGGGAGCTGTTTTTT	CASAFLTGELFF
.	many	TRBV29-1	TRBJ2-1	TGCAGCGTTGCTTTTAACCCCTACAATGAGCAGTTCTTC	CSVAFNPYNEQFF
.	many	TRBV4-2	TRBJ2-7	TGTGCCAGCAGCCAAGGGACCAGGCCTGGCAGCTCCTACGAGCAGTACTTC	CASSQGTRPGSSYEQYF
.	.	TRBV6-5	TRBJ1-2	TGTGCCAGCAGTTCCCAAGGGATTTATGGCTACACCTTC	CASSSQGIYGYTF
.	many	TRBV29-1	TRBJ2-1	TGCAGCGTTGAAAATGAGCAGTTCTTC	CSVENEQFF
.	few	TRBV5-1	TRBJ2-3	TGCGCCAGCAGCTTCGGACGGGGCACAGATACGCAGTATTTT	CASSFGRGTDTQYF
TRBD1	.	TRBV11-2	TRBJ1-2	TGTGCCAGCAGCTTATTTGGGACCGGGACAGGGGGTGGTAACTATGGCTACACCTTC	CASSLFGTGTGGGNYGYTF
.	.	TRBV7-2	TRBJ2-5	TGTGCCAGCAGCTTAGATGGGGGGTTCCAAGAGACCCAGTACTTC	CASSLDGGFQETQYF
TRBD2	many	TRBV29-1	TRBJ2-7	TGCAGCGTGGGGGACTATCGGATCGTGACGAACGAGCAGTACTTC	CSVGDYRIVTNEQYF
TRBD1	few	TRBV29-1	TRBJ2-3	TGCAGCGCCCTCGGACAGGGATGGGCCACAGATACGCAGTATTTT	CSALGQGWATDTQYF
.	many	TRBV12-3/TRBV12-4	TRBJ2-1	TGTGCCAGCAGTTTAATGCCGGCAAGGGAGCAGTTCTTC	CASSLMPAREQFF
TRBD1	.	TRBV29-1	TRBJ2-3	TGCAGCGTTGAAAAAGGGGGCGGCGATACGCAGTATTTT	CSVEKGGGDTQYF